One sample yielded the 5 T cell receptor beta chains listed below, sequenced in a study of technical replicates of blood from a few donors (dated by TCRdb to 2015 to 2018). Libraries came from the immunoSEQ multiplex PCR assay. Drawn from immuneACCESS, this table holds only the in-frame rearrangements with V and J called that TCRdb kept. Clones are partly lost; checked studies trace under half to an unresolved V gene and leave the rest unexplained. The sample table shows tens of thousands of clones, and approximately 83% are seen once. The ten largest clonotypes hold 5% of the sample. The sequenced material came from PBMCs. These receptors all come from a human donor in good health. Some clones in this sample may be carry-over from other donors' samples.

The chain recombines TRBV18 with TRBJ2-2; 10 bases line up with TRBD2. Germline assignment: CDR1 KGHSH and CDR2 LQKENI. V dropped 3 bases and J dropped 9; count of bases not matched to a gene: 7. This CDR3 has 15 residues. The CDR3 loop is CASSPLAGVIRELFF. The CDR3 nucleotides are TGTGCCAGCTCACCCCTAGCGGGAGTGATCAGGGAGCTGTTTTTT.

J is TRBJ2-1 and V is TRBV19, with 14 positions matching TRBD2. Trimming cost V 6 bases and J 10 bases; bases outside gene matches: 11. The CDR3 runs 16 residues. Germline V CDR1 and CDR2: LNHDA, SQIVND (reference sequence). DNA of the CDR3: TGTGCCAGTAGACGCGGACTAGCGGGAGGCCACCGAGAGCAGTTCTTC. Translated: CASRRGLAGGHREQFF.

The chain joins TRBV7-8 to TRBJ1-1; TRBD1 matches 7 bases. The V gene's germline CDR1 is SGHVS and CDR2 FQNEAQ. This CDR3 has 14 residues. Trimming took 5 bases from V and 1 from J; bases not matched to a gene: 4. CDR3 sequence (DNA): TGTGCCAGCAGCACCGACAGGGAGAACACTGAAGCTTTCTTT. Residues: CASSTDRENTEAFF.

The J gene is TRBJ2-7, the V gene TRBV5-1, with a tentative D call TRBD2 (5 bases). CDR3 length: 14 residues. Germline CDR1 reads SGHRS; CDR2 reads YFSETQ. Trimming cost V 4 bases and J 2 bases, with 13 bases left between them. The CDR3 DNA sequence: TGCGCCAGCAGCCCGGATTCGGGAACCTACGAGCAGTACTTC. This encodes CASSPDSGTYEQYF.

The V call is TRBV7-6, the J call TRBJ2-1, with 9 bases lining up with TRBD2. This CDR3 contains 15 residues. With 5 bases clipped from V and 7 bases from J, the junction kept 9 bases outside the gene matches. Germline-derived CDR1 and CDR2 are SGHVS and FNYEAQ. The CDR3 DNA reads as TGTGCCAGCAGCCCCTTTGCGGGAGGGCATAATGAGCAGTTCTTC. This codes for CASSPFAGGHNEQFF.